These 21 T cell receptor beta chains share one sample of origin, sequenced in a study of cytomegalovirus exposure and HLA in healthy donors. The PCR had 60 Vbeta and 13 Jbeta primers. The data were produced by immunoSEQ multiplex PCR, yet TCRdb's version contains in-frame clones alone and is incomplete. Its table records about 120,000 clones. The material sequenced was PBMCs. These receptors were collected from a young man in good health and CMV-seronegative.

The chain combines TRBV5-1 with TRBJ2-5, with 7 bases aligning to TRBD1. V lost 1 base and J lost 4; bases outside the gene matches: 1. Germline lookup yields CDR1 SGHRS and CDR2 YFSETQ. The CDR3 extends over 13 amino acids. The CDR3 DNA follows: TGCGCCAGCAGCTTGACAGGGGTAGAGACCCAGTACTTC. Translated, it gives CASSLTGVETQYF. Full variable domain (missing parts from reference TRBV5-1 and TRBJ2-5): KAGVTQTPRYLIKTRGQQVTLSCSPISGHRSVSWYQQTPGQGLQFLFEYFSETQRNKGNFPGRFSGRQFSNSRSEMNVSTLELGDSALYLCASSLTGVETQYFGPGTRLLVL.

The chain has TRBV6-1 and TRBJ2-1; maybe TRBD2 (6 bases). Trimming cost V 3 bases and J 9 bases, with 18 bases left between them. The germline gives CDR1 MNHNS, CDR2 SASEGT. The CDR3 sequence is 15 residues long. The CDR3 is CASSEAGVRGGEQFF. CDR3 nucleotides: TGTGCCAGCAGTGAGGCCGGAGTGCGGGGTGGTGAGCAGTTCTTC.

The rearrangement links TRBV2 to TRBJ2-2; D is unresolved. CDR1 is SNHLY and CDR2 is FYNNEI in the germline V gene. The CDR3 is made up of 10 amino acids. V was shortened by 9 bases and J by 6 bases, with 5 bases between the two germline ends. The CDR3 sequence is CASGAGELFF. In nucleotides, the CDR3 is TGTGCCAGTGGAGCCGGGGAGCTGTTTTTT.

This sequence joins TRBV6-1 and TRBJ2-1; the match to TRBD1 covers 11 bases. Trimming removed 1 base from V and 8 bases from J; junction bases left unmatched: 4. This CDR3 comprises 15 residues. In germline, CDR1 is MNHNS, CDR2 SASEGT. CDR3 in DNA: TGTGCCAGCAGTGAAGGGGGGACAGGGGGTCATGAGCAGTTCTTC. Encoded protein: CASSEGGTGGHEQFF.

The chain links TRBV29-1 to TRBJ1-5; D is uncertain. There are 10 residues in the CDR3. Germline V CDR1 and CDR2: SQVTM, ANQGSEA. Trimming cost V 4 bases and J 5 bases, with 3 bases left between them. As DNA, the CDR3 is TGCAGCGTTGGAGATCAGCCCCAGCATTTT. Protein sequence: CSVGDQPQHF. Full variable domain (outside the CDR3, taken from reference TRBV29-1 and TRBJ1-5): SAVISQKPSRDICQRGTSLTIQCQVDSQVTMMFWYRQQPGQSLTLIATANQGSEATYESGFVIDKFPISRPNLTFSTLTVSNMSPEDSSIYLCSVGDQPQHFGDGTRLSIL.

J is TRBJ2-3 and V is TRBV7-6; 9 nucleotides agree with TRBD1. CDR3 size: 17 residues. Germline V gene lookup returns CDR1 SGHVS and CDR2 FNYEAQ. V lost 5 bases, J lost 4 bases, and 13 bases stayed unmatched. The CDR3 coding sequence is TGTGCCAGCAGCCCCAGACCCCCGGGACAGGGAGCAGATACGCAGTATTTT. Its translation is CASSPRPPGQGADTQYF.

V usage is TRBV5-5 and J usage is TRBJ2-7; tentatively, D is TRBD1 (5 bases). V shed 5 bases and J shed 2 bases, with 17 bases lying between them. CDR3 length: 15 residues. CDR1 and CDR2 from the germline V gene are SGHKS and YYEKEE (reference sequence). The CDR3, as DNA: TGTGCCAGCAGAGAGACCGATTTACAGGCCTACGAGCAGTACTTC. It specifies CASRETDLQAYEQYF.

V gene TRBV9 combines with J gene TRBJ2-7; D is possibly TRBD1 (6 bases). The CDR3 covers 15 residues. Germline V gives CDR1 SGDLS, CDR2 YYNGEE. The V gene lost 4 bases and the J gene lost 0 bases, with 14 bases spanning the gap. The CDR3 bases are TGTGCCAGCAGCCCACTTAGGGGGAGCTCCTACGAGCAGTACTTC. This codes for CASSPLRGSSYEQYF.

This CDR3 is CASSVGGSGAGEQFF. CDR3 DNA sequence: TGTGCCAGCAGCGTAGGGGGTAGCGGGGCGGGTGAGCAGTTCTTC. The V gene is TRBV9, the J gene TRBJ2-1, with TRBD2 identical over 8 bases. Germline assignment: CDR1 SGDLS and CDR2 YYNGEE. Losses at the gene ends were 0 bases for V and 9 bases for J; bases not matched to a gene: 8. The CDR3 loop spans 15 amino acids.

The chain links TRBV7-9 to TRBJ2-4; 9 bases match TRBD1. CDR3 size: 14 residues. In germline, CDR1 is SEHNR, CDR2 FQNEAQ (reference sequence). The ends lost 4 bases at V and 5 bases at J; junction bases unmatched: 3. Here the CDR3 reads CASSWGQGQNIQYF. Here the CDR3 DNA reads TGTGCCAGCAGCTGGGGACAGGGACAAAACATTCAGTACTTC.

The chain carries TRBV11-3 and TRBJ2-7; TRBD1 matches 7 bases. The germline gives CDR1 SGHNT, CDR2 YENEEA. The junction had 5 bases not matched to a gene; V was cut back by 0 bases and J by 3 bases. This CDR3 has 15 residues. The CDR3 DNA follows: TGTGCCAGCAGCTTAGATGCAGGGGGTAACTACGAGCAGTACTTC. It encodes CASSLDAGGNYEQYF.

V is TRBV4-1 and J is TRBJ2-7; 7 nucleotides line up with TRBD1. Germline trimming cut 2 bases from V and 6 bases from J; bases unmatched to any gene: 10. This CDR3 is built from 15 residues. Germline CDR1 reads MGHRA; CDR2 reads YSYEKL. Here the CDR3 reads CASSQSGTDFSEQYF. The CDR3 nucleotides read TGCGCCAGCAGCCAATCCGGGACAGACTTCTCCGAGCAGTACTTC.

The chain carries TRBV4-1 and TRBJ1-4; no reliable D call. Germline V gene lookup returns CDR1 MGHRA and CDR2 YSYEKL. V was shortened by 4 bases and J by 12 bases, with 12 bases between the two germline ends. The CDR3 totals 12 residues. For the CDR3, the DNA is TGCGCCAGCAGCCCCGTCTTTGAGCAACTGTTTTTT. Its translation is CASSPVFEQLFF.

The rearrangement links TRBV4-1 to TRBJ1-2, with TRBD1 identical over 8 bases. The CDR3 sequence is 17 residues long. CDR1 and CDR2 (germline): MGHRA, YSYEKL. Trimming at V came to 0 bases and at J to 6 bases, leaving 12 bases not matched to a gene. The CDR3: CASSQDAAGGAPNGYTF. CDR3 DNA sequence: TGCGCCAGCAGCCAAGATGCGGCAGGGGGCGCCCCTAATGGCTACACCTTC.

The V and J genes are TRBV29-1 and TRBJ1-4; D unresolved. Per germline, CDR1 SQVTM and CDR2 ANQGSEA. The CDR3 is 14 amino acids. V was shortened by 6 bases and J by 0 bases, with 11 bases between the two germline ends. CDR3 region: CSVFEPPTNEKLFF. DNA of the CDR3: TGCAGCGTCTTCGAGCCCCCAACTAATGAAAAACTGTTTTTT.

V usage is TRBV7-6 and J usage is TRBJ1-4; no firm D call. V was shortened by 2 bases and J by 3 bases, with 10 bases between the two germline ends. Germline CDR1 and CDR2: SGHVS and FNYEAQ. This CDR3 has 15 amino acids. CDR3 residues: CASSLSLGPNEKLFF. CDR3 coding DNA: TGTGCCAGCAGCTTAAGCCTGGGCCCTAATGAAAAACTGTTTTTT.

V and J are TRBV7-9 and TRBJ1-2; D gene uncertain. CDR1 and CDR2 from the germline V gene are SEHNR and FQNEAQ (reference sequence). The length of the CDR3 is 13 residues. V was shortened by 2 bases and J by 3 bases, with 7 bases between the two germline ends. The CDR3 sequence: CASSLSLDYGYTF. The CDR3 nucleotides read TGTGCCAGCAGCTTAAGCCTGGACTATGGCTACACCTTC.

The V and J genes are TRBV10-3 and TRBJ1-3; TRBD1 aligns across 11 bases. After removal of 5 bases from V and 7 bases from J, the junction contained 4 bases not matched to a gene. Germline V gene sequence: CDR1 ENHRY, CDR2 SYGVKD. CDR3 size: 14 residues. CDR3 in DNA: TGTGCCATCAGTCCGGACAGGGGGCTGAACACCATATATTTT. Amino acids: CAISPDRGLNTIYF.

The CDR3 bases are TGCGCCAGCAGTATAGATAGCGAGAACTACGAGCAGTACTTC. Translation: CASSIDSENYEQYF. The rearrangement joins TRBV4-1 to TRBJ2-7; tentative D call: TRBD2 (5 bases). The germline CDR1 and CDR2 sequences are MGHRA and YSYEKL. This CDR3 region has 14 residues. V was cut by 6 bases and J by 3 bases, with 15 bases left in between.

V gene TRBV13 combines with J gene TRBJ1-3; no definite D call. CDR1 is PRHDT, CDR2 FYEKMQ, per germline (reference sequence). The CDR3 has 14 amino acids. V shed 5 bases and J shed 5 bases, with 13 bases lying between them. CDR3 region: CASSATGVRNTIYF. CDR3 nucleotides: TGTGCCAGCAGCGCCACCGGGGTCCGAAACACCATATATTTT.

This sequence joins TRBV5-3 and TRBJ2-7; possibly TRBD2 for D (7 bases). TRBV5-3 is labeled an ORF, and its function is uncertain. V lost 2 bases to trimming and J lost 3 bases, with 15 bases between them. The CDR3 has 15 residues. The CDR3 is CARSFGGGGHYEQYF. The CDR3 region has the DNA TGTGCCAGAAGCTTTGGGGGAGGGGGACACTACGAGCAGTACTTC.